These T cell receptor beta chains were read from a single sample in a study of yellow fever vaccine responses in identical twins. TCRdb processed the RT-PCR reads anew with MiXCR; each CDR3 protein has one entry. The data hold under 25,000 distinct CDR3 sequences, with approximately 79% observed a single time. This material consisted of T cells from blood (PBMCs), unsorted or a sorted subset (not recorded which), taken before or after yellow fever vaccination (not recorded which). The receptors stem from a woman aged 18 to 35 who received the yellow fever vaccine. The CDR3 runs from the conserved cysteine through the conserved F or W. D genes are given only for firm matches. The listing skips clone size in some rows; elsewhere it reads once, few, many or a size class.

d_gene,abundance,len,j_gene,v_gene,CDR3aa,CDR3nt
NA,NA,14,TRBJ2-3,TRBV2,CASNGLLSTDTQYF,TGTGCCAGCAATGGCTTGCTATCCACAGATACGCAGTATTTT
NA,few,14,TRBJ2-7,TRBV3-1,CASSQDPSSYEQYF,TGTGCCAGCAGCCAAGATCCTAGCAGCTACGAGCAGTACTTC
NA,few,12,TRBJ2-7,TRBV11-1,CASSSGEYEQYF,TGTGCCAGCAGTTCGGGGGAGTACGAGCAGTACTTC
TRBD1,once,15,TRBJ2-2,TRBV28,CASSVGTEHTGELFF,TGTGCCAGCAGTGTCGGGACAGAACACACCGGGGAGCTGTTTTTT
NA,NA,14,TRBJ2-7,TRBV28,CASSFTGARYEQYF,TGTGCCAGCAGTTTTACGGGGGCGAGATACGAGCAGTACTTC
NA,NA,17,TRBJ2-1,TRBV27,CASSSAGRPDFYNEQFF,TGTGCCAGCAGTTCCGCGGGGCGGCCCGACTTCTACAATGAGCAGTTCTTC
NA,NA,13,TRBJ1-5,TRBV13,CARRSRANQPQHF,TGTGCCAGACGGTCCCGGGCAAATCAGCCCCAGCATTTT
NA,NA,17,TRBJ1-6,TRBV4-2,CASSLQSTSSYNSPLHF,TGTGCCAGCAGCCTTCAGAGTACAAGCTCCTATAATTCACCCCTCCACTTT
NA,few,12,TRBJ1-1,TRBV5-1,CASSLAGPEAFF,TGCGCCAGCAGCTTGGCAGGACCAGAGGCTTTCTTT
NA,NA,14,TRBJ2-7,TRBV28,CASSETLTGFEQYF,TGTGCCAGCAGTGAGACTCTCACAGGGTTCGAGCAGTACTTC
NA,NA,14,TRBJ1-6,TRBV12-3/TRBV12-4,CASRPDGEISPLHF,TGTGCCAGCAGACCGGACGGAGAGATTTCACCCCTCCACTTT
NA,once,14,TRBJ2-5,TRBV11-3,CASSLPGRGADQYF,TGTGCCAGCAGCCTACCTGGTCGGGGCGCGGACCAGTACTTC
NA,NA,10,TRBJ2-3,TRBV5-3,CARSTDTQYF,TGTGCCAGATCCACAGATACGCAGTATTTT
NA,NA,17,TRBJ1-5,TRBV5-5,CASSLDYRGSGNQPQHF,TGTGCCAGCAGCTTGGATTACCGGGGATCGGGCAATCAGCCCCAGCATTTT
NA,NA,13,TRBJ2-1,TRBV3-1,CARSQVEGARQFF,TGTGCCAGAAGCCAAGTGGAGGGGGCTCGGCAGTTCTTC
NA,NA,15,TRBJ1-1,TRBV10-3,CAISESQQGYTEAFF,TGTGCCATCAGTGAGTCGCAGCAGGGGTACACTGAAGCTTTCTTT
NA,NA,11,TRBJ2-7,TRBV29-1,CSAASGVEQYF,TGCAGCGCCGCTTCGGGAGTCGAGCAGTACTTC
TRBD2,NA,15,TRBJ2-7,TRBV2,CASSEASGSSYEQYF,TGTGCCAGCAGTGAGGCTAGCGGGAGCTCCTACGAGCAGTACTTC
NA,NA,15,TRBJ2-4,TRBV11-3,CASSLAGGQKNIQYF,TGTGCCAGCAGCTTAGCCGGCGGACAGAAAAACATTCAGTACTTC
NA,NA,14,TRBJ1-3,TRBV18,CASSPSRSWDTIYF,TGTGCCAGCTCACCGTCTCGGAGCTGGGACACCATATATTTT
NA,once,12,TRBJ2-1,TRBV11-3,CASSLGNNEQFF,TGTGCCAGCAGCTTAGGTAACAATGAGCAGTTCTTC
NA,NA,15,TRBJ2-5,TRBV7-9,CASSVGTHGSETQYF,TGTGCCAGCAGCGTTGGGACGCATGGTTCGGAGACCCAGTACTTC
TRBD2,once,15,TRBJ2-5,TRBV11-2,CASSFSGLAGVAQYF,TGTGCCAGCAGCTTTTCCGGACTAGCGGGAGTTGCCCAGTACTTC
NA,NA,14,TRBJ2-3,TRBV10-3,CATAYSHSTDTQYF,TGTGCCACTGCCTACAGTCATAGCACAGATACGCAGTATTTT
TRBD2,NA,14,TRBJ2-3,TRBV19,CACGLAGNTDTQYF,TGTGCGTGTGGCCTAGCGGGGAACACAGATACGCAGTATTTT